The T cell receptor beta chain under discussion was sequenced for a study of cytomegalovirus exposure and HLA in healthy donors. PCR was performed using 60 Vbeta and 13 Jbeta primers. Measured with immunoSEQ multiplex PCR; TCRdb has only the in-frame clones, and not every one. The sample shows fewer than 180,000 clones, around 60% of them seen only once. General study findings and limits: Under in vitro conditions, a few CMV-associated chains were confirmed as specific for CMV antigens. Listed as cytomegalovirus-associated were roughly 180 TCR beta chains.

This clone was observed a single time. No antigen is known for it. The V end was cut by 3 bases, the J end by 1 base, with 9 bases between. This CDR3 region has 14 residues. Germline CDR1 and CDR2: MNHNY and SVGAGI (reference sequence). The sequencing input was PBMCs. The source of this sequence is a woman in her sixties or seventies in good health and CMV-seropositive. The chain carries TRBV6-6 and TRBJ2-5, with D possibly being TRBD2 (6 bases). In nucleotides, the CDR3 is TGTGCCAGCAGTTATCTTAGCGGCCAAGAGACCCAGTACTTC. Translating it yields CASSYLSGQETQYF.